The entry that follows covers one T cell receptor (beta chain) sequence. This entry is derived from a study of blood T cell repertoires in COVID-19. Study information: COVID-19 samples, acute and convalescent, were from the United States, Italy and Spain.

The cohort comprised adults aged roughly 18 to 90 years residing in about two dozen US areas. Allocation to cohorts depended on clinical history reported by the participants. As handled by the study authors: Cell counts per sample came from amplifying reference gene primers. Profiled with immunoSEQ multiplex PCR; TCRdb holds only in-frame clones, not every one. V and J calls and clone size are given by that table; D and trimming were obtained from the DNA. This repertoire shows approximately 50,000 clones, around 80% found once; its top ten account for about 6.1%. Germline V gene data show CDR1 as MNHNY and CDR2 as SVGAGI (reference sequence). This CDR3 is 13 amino acids long. Trimming took off 7 bases at V and 3 bases at J, with 10 bases between the two ends.

V usage is TRBV6-6 and J usage is TRBJ1-5; perhaps TRBD1 as D (5 bases). Source material: PBMCs or T cells enriched from blood (not recorded which). The clonotype was recovered from a woman aged 45-59 years with acute COVID-19. CDR3 nucleotide sequence: TGTGCCAGCAAGGCAGGGAACAATCAGCCCCAGCATTTT. Residues: CASKAGNNQPQHF.